One sample yielded the 25 T cell receptor beta chains listed below, sequenced in a study of blood T cell repertoires in COVID-19. TCRdb keeps only in-frame clones here, not all; method: immunoSEQ multiplex PCR. Among about 210,000 clones listed, roughly 85% were seen once. Sample: PBMCs or T cells enriched from blood (not recorded which). The source of these receptors is a man aged 35 to 55 who had recovered from COVID-19.

The rearrangement joins TRBV7-9 to TRBJ2-5, with 8 positions matching TRBD2. This CDR3 is 14 amino acids long. Per the germline V gene, CDR1 is SEHNR and CDR2 is FQNEAQ (reference sequence). V dropped 6 bases and J dropped 1; count of bases not matched to a gene: 4. CDR3: CASSPTSGQETQYF. CDR3 sequence (DNA): TGTGCCAGCAGTCCAACTAGCGGCCAAGAGACCCAGTACTTC.

The rearrangement joins TRBV10-3 to TRBJ2-1; 7 nucleotides align to TRBD1. CDR3 length: 15 residues. J lost 6 bases, V lost 3 bases, and 8 bases had no gene match. Germline V gives CDR1 ENHRY, CDR2 SYGVKD. This CDR3 reads CAISDRGGDSNEQFF. Written as DNA, the CDR3 is TGTGCCATCAGTGACAGAGGTGGGGACAGCAATGAGCAGTTCTTC.

CDR3 DNA sequence: TGTGCCTGGAGTTCCCATCGGGGGGCAGTCGAGCAGTACTTC. This gives the protein CAWSSHRGAVEQYF. The V gene is TRBV30, the J gene TRBJ2-7; TRBD2 is a possible D gene (7 bases). Germline CDR1 is GTSNPN and CDR2 is SVGIG (reference sequence). V was pared by 2 bases and J by 6 bases, with 17 bases between. The CDR3 runs to 14 residues.

This clone was seen a handful of times. CDR3 coding DNA: TGTGCCAGCAGTTTACCCCTCGGACAGGGCACAGATACGCAGTATTTT. Translating it yields CASSLPLGQGTDTQYF. This chain joins TRBV28 and TRBJ2-3; 7 positions match TRBD1. The germline V gene has CDR1 MDHEN and CDR2 SYDVKM. V trimming: 2 bases; J trimming: 1 base; junction bases outside the gene matches: 6. CDR3 length: 16 amino acids.

The chain uses TRBV11-1 and TRBJ2-7; TRBD1 agrees at 9 bases. After removal of 5 bases from V and 0 bases from J, the junction contained 5 bases not matched to a gene. Germline CDR1 reads SGHAT; CDR2 reads FQDESV (reference sequence). This CDR3 has 15 residues. The CDR3 nucleotides read TGTGCCAGCAGCCCGTCGACAGGGGGCTCCTACGAGCAGTACTTC. Translation: CASSPSTGGSYEQYF.

For the CDR3, the DNA is TGTGCCAGCAGTTTTACCCAGGGGAGCTATGGCTACACCTTC. This encodes CASSFTQGSYGYTF. The J gene is TRBJ1-2, the V gene TRBV28; D possibly corresponds to TRBD1 (6 bases). The germline V and J ends were trimmed by 3 bases and 4 bases, with 12 bases remaining between them. The length of the CDR3 is 14 residues. The V gene's germline CDR1 is MDHEN and CDR2 SYDVKM.

CDR3 sequence reads: CATSEIGVDLAGGYEQYF. The CDR3 nucleotides read TGTGCCACCAGTGAAATCGGGGTCGATCTAGCGGGTGGGTACGAGCAGTACTTC. This chain joins TRBV24-1 and TRBJ2-7; the match to TRBD2 covers 8 bases. Per germline, CDR1 KGHDR and CDR2 SFDVKD. Trimming cost V 4 bases and J 4 bases; bases outside gene matches: 17. The CDR3 is 18 amino acids.

This rearrangement joins TRBV13 to TRBJ1-1; TRBD1 might be the D (5 bases). The CDR3 length is 16 residues. The V gene's germline CDR1 is PRHDT and CDR2 FYEKMQ (reference sequence). V gave up 0 bases and J gave up 4 bases, with 15 bases separating them. This CDR3 reads CASSLGQGMNPTEAFF. CDR3 DNA sequence: TGTGCCAGCAGCTTAGGGCAGGGTATGAATCCCACTGAAGCTTTCTTT. Filled out from reference TRBV13 and TRBJ1-1, the complete variable domain reads AAGVIQSPRHLIKEKRETATLKCYPIPRHDTVYWYQQGPGQDPQFLISFYEKMQSDKGSIPDRFSAQQFSDYHSELNMSSLELGDSALYFCASSLGQGMNPTEAFFGQGTRLTVV.

The chain employs TRBV12-3 or TRBV12-4 and TRBJ2-7, with D possibly TRBD1 on 5 matching bases. The V end was cut by 8 bases, the J end by 2 bases, with 10 bases between. The CDR3 has 12 amino acids. For the CDR3, the DNA is TGTGCCAGCGGGCAGGGTACCTACGAGCAGTACTTC. Its translation: CASGQGTYEQYF.

This chain uses TRBV7-9 with TRBJ1-2, with D tentatively TRBD1 (6 bases). CDR3 size: 15 residues. Germline CDR1 SEHNR, CDR2 FQNEAQ (reference sequence). V was pared by 1 base and J by 4 bases, with 13 bases between. For the CDR3, the DNA is TGTGCCAGCAGCTTAGGGGGACACAGGTTCTATGGCTACACCTTC. Amino acid sequence: CASSLGGHRFYGYTF.

There are a few counts of this clone. V gene TRBV30 combines with J gene TRBJ1-3; D might be TRBD1 (5 bases). The CDR3 consists of 13 residues. V lost 5 bases and J lost 0, with 8 bases in between. The germline V gene encodes CDR1 GTSNPN and CDR2 SVGIG (reference sequence). The CDR3 here is CAWLTVSGNTIYF. In nucleotides, the CDR3 is TGTGCCTGGCTGACAGTCTCTGGAAACACCATATATTTT.

This chain connects TRBV11-3 to TRBJ2-6, with D possibly being TRBD2 (6 bases). The ends were cut back, 5 bases at V and 4 bases at J, with 21 bases in the middle. This CDR3 region has 18 residues. Per germline, CDR1 SGHNT and CDR2 YENEEA. Written as DNA, the CDR3 is TGTGCCAGCAGCCGACGTTCAGGGACTCGGGCCGGGGCCAACGTCCTGACTTTC. Its translation is CASSRRSGTRAGANVLTF.

This clone came up a few times. The J gene is TRBJ1-2, the V gene TRBV10-3; possible D gene TRBD1, 5 bases. Trimming stripped 2 bases from V and 0 bases from J, with 13 bases between. The CDR3 is made up of 16 amino acids. Germline V gene lookup returns CDR1 ENHRY and CDR2 SYGVKD. The CDR3 spells CAISERAREANYGYTF. The CDR3 bases are TGTGCCATCAGTGAGCGGGCCAGGGAAGCTAACTATGGCTACACCTTC.

The chain links TRBV19 to TRBJ1-3; D is uncertain. The CDR3 loop spans 14 amino acids. The germline gives CDR1 LNHDA, CDR2 SQIVND (reference sequence). The V gene lost 8 bases and the J gene lost 0 bases, with 11 bases spanning the gap. The CDR3 loop reads CASAETSSGNTIYF. The CDR3 coding sequence is TGTGCCAGTGCCGAGACATCCTCTGGAAACACCATATATTTT. The full variable domain, with the rest looked up from reference TRBV19 and TRBJ1-3, is DGGITQSPKYLFRKEGQNVTLSCEQNLNHDAMYWYRQDPGQGLRLIYYSQIVNDFQKGDIAEGYSVSREKKESFPLTVTSAQKNPTAFYLCASAETSSGNTIYFGEGSWLTVV.

The chain joins TRBV19 to TRBJ2-2, with 7 nucleotides matching TRBD1. Germline CDR1 LNHDA, CDR2 SQIVND (reference sequence). This CDR3 is 15 amino acids long. V shed 4 bases, J shed 4 bases, and the junction held 6 bases outside the gene matches. CDR3 coding DNA: TGTGCCAGTAGTAGCCGGGCAGGGGGCACCGGGGAGCTGTTTTTT. Translating it yields CASSSRAGGTGELFF.

The chain employs TRBV2 and TRBJ2-1; 12 positions agree with TRBD2. The CDR3 sequence is 16 residues long. Trimming at V came to 4 bases and at J to 4 bases, leaving 5 bases not matched to a gene. Per germline, CDR1 SNHLY and CDR2 FYNNEI. In DNA, the CDR3 is TGTGCCAGCAGTGGCAGACTAGCGGGGGCATACAATGAGCAGTTCTTC. Encoded protein: CASSGRLAGAYNEQFF.

In its sample, this clone was seen once. V usage is TRBV14 and J usage is TRBJ2-7, with 8 bases matching TRBD1. Germline lookup yields CDR1 SGHDN and CDR2 FVKESK. V lost 1 base, J lost 7 bases, and 9 bases stayed unmatched. There are 15 residues in the CDR3. CDR3 nucleotide sequence: TGTGCCAGCAGCCAAGTAGACAGGGGTTCCGAGGAGCAGTACTTC. Its translation is CASSQVDRGSEEQYF.

The chain combines TRBV10-1 with TRBJ2-2; 16 nucleotides line up with TRBD2. V was pared by 8 bases and J by 4 bases, with 4 bases of the junction left unmatched. The CDR3 length is 16 residues. From germline, CDR1 is WNHNN and CDR2 SYGVQD (reference sequence). The CDR3 nucleotides read TGCGCCAGCGGCGGGACTAGCGGGAGGGCCACCGGGGAGCTGTTTTTT. Translated, it gives CASGGTSGRATGELFF.

The table lists this clone with a few counts. V is TRBV7-3 and J is TRBJ2-3; TRBD2 matches 9 bases. Germline-derived CDR1 and CDR2 are SGHTA and FQGTGA. V shed 5 bases, J shed 4 bases, and the junction held 7 bases outside the gene matches. This CDR3 is built from 15 residues. The CDR3 protein is CASSPGTSHADTQYF. In DNA, the CDR3 is TGTGCCAGCAGCCCAGGGACTAGCCACGCAGATACGCAGTATTTT.

This clone was seen a few times. V usage is TRBV5-4 and J usage is TRBJ2-5, with D tentatively TRBD1 (6 bases). The V gene lost 6 bases and the J gene lost 6 bases, with 21 bases spanning the gap. Germline CDR1 SGHNT, CDR2 YYREEE (reference sequence). The CDR3 has 15 amino acids. As DNA, the CDR3 is TGTGCCAGCACCCTAGGGGGAGACCGTTCAAAGACCCAGTACTTC. It codes for CASTLGGDRSKTQYF.

The V gene is TRBV11-2, the J gene TRBJ1-2; D gene uncertain. In germline, CDR1 is SGHAT, CDR2 FQNNGV. Deletions cut 5 bases from V and 4 bases from J, with 8 bases between. The CDR3 runs 12 residues. The CDR3 loop reads CASSPSGYGYTF. CDR3 DNA: TGTGCCAGCAGCCCCTCAGGCTATGGCTACACCTTC.

The CDR3 sequence is CAWSRTGRGYTF. The CDR3 coding sequence is TGTGCCTGGAGCCGGACAGGACGAGGCTACACCTTC. The chain links TRBV30 to TRBJ1-2, with TRBD1 identical over 7 bases. The CDR3 is 12 amino acids. V was clipped by 3 bases and J by 8 bases; unmatched bases: 6. Germline V gene sequence: CDR1 GTSNPN, CDR2 SVGIG (reference sequence).

The chain carries TRBV27 and TRBJ1-5; D ambiguous. Germline lookup yields CDR1 MNHEY and CDR2 SMNVEV (reference sequence). Trimming shortened V by 6 bases and J by 3 bases, and 18 bases separated the two germline ends. The CDR3 runs to 16 residues. This chain's CDR3 is CASRPGGVPPNQPQHF. Written as DNA, the CDR3 is TGTGCCAGCAGACCCGGAGGAGTCCCACCCAATCAGCCCCAGCATTTT.

This sequence joins TRBV19 and TRBJ1-1; D gene uncertain. Per the germline V gene, CDR1 is LNHDA and CDR2 is SQIVND (reference sequence). Trimming removed 10 bases at V and 8 bases at J, with 20 bases between. This CDR3 spans 13 amino acids. CDR3 nucleotide sequence: TGTGCCACCAAGTTGTTTGGTCCCGGGGAAGCTTTCTTT. Translated, it gives CATKLFGPGEAFF.

V usage is TRBV19 and J usage is TRBJ2-7, with TRBD1 as a possible D gene (5 bases). The germline V and J ends were trimmed by 7 bases and 6 bases, with 19 bases remaining between them. The CDR3 extends over 14 amino acids. The germline V gene has CDR1 LNHDA and CDR2 SQIVND (reference sequence). CDR3 nucleotides: TGTGCCAGTACCCCCGGGCCCAGGGTAGGCGAGCAGTACTTC. Amino acids: CASTPGPRVGEQYF.